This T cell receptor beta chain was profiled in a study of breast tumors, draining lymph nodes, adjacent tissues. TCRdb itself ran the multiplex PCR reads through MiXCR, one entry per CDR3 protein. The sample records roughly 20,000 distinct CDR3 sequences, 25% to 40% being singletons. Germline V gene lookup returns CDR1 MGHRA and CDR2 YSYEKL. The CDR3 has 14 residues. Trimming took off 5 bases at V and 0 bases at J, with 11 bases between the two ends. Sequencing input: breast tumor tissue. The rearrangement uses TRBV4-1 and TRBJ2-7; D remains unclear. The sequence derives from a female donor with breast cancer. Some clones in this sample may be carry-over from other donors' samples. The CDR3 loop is CASSISASSYEQYF. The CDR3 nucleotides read TGCGCCAGCAGCATCAGTGCAAGCTCCTACGAGCAGTACTTC.